A selection of T cell receptor beta chains follows, all from one sample in a study of long-term antiretroviral therapy in people with HIV. The table came from immunoSEQ multiplex PCR; TCRdb's copy has only in-frame clones and leaves some out. The sample lists roughly 50,000 clones; 84% were seen once. The input for sequencing was unsorted PBMCs, taken 0.8 years after starting antiretroviral therapy. All receptors come from a woman younger than 30 with HIV. The CDR3 runs from the conserved cysteine through the conserved F or W. The D gene is left open where the match is weak. The listing skips clone size in some rows; elsewhere it reads once, few, many or a size class.

abundance: NA; j_gene: TRBJ1-5; d_gene: NA; v_gene: TRBV2; CDR3aa: CASGRDSGAYQPQHF; CDR3nt: TGTGCCAGCGGGAGGGACTCTGGGGCTTATCAGCCCCAGCATTTT
abundance: NA; j_gene: TRBJ2-1; d_gene: NA; v_gene: TRBV5-1; CDR3aa: CASSLADSYNEQFF; CDR3nt: TGCGCCAGCAGCTTGGCAGATTCCTACAATGAGCAGTTCTTC
abundance: NA; j_gene: TRBJ2-1; d_gene: TRBD2; v_gene: TRBV5-6; CDR3aa: CASSLVTGTIEQFF; CDR3nt: TGTGCCAGCAGCTTGGTTACCGGGACTATTGAGCAGTTCTTC
abundance: few; j_gene: TRBJ2-7; d_gene: NA; v_gene: TRBV5-6; CDR3aa: CASSSTSFEQYF; CDR3nt: TGTGCCAGCAGCTCGACTAGTTTCGAGCAGTACTTC
abundance: NA; j_gene: TRBJ2-1; d_gene: NA; v_gene: TRBV21-1; CDR3aa: CASSKDTSYNEQFF; CDR3nt: TGTGCCAGCAGCAAAGATACTAGCTACAATGAGCAGTTCTTC
abundance: medium-sized; j_gene: TRBJ2-3; d_gene: NA; v_gene: TRBV28; CDR3aa: CASSRLDGTDTQYF; CDR3nt: TGTGCCAGCAGTCGCCTGGACGGCACAGATACGCAGTATTTT
abundance: NA; j_gene: TRBJ2-7; d_gene: NA; v_gene: TRBV6-5; CDR3aa: CASSGRSMYF; CDR3nt: TGTGCCAGCAGTGGGCGTTCGATGTACTTC
abundance: few; j_gene: TRBJ1-1; d_gene: NA; v_gene: TRBV9; CDR3aa: CASSVDGGDTEAFF; CDR3nt: TGTGCCAGCAGCGTAGATGGGGGGGACACTGAAGCTTTCTTT
abundance: NA; j_gene: TRBJ2-3; d_gene: TRBD2; v_gene: TRBV11-2; CDR3aa: CASTLAGAIDVDTQYF; CDR3nt: TGTGCCAGCACTCTAGCGGGAGCCATAGATGTCGATACGCAGTATTTT
abundance: few; j_gene: TRBJ1-5; d_gene: NA; v_gene: TRBV4-1; CDR3aa: CASSSRTESLNQPQHF; CDR3nt: TGCGCCAGCAGCTCTCGGACAGAAAGCCTCAATCAGCCCCAGCATTTT
abundance: NA; j_gene: TRBJ2-2; d_gene: NA; v_gene: TRBV25-1; CDR3aa: CASSSHFTGELFF; CDR3nt: TGTGCCAGCAGTAGCCACTTCACCGGGGAGCTGTTTTTT
abundance: NA; j_gene: TRBJ2-7; d_gene: NA; v_gene: TRBV7-9; CDR3aa: CASSYQWGIGYEQYF; CDR3nt: TGTGCCAGCAGCTACCAATGGGGAATAGGCTACGAGCAGTACTTC
abundance: NA; j_gene: TRBJ1-2; d_gene: NA; v_gene: TRBV4-3; CDR3aa: CASSQVLGQTSYGYTF; CDR3nt: TGCGCCAGCAGCCAAGTCTTAGGACAGACCAGCTATGGCTACACCTTC
abundance: few; j_gene: TRBJ1-2; d_gene: TRBD1; v_gene: TRBV2; CDR3aa: CASIRQGAQGTVGYTF; CDR3nt: TGTGCCAGCATCCGACAGGGGGCGCAAGGTACGGTCGGCTACACCTTC
abundance: NA; j_gene: TRBJ2-7; d_gene: TRBD1; v_gene: TRBV5-1; CDR3aa: CASSSLGQGNNEQYF; CDR3nt: TGCGCCAGCAGCTCCCTCGGACAGGGCAACAACGAGCAGTACTTC
abundance: NA; j_gene: TRBJ2-6; d_gene: NA; v_gene: TRBV5-6; CDR3aa: CASSLAVISSGANVLTF; CDR3nt: TGTGCCAGCAGCTTGGCCGTGATAAGCTCTGGGGCCAACGTCCTGACTTTC
abundance: NA; j_gene: TRBJ2-7; d_gene: TRBD1; v_gene: TRBV4-1; CDR3aa: CASSLFPTGTDAYEQYF; CDR3nt: TGCGCCAGCAGCCTTTTCCCTACCGGGACAGACGCCTACGAGCAGTACTTC
abundance: NA; j_gene: TRBJ1-5; d_gene: TRBD1; v_gene: TRBV7-6; CDR3aa: CASSPLTGGSNQPQHF; CDR3nt: TGTGCCAGCAGCCCGCTGACAGGGGGCAGCAATCAGCCCCAGCATTTT
abundance: NA; j_gene: TRBJ2-2; d_gene: NA; v_gene: TRBV5-1; CDR3aa: CASSSANTGELFF; CDR3nt: TGCGCCAGCAGCTCAGCGAACACCGGGGAGCTGTTTTTT
abundance: NA; j_gene: TRBJ2-3; d_gene: NA; v_gene: TRBV11-2; CDR3aa: CASSLYSPSLIF; CDR3nt: TGTGCCAGCAGCTTATATTCTCCTAGCCTGATTTTT
abundance: NA; j_gene: TRBJ2-1; d_gene: TRBD2; v_gene: TRBV19; CDR3aa: CASSIGVSGSRDEQFF; CDR3nt: TGTGCCAGTAGTATAGGGGTTAGCGGGAGTAGGGATGAGCAGTTCTTC
abundance: NA; j_gene: TRBJ1-1; d_gene: NA; v_gene: TRBV11-3; CDR3aa: CASSLEGNTEAFF; CDR3nt: TGTGCCAGCAGCTTAGAGGGTAACACTGAAGCTTTCTTT
abundance: NA; j_gene: TRBJ2-2; d_gene: NA; v_gene: TRBV9; CDR3aa: CASSPPGAGELFF; CDR3nt: TGTGCCAGCAGCCCCCCTGGGGCCGGGGAGCTGTTTTTT
abundance: once; j_gene: TRBJ2-1; d_gene: TRBD2; v_gene: TRBV7-9; CDR3aa: CASSSFTSGNNEQFF; CDR3nt: TGTGCCAGCAGCTCGTTCACTAGCGGGAACAATGAGCAGTTCTTC
abundance: NA; j_gene: TRBJ2-7; d_gene: TRBD2; v_gene: TRBV9; CDR3aa: CASTAGGGKAYEQYF; CDR3nt: TGTGCCAGCACCGCGGGGGGCGGGAAAGCCTACGAGCAGTACTTC
abundance: NA; j_gene: TRBJ2-1; d_gene: TRBD1; v_gene: TRBV6-5; CDR3aa: CASTRDRDNEQFF; CDR3nt: TGTGCCAGCACTCGGGACAGGGACAATGAGCAGTTCTTC
abundance: few; j_gene: TRBJ2-1; d_gene: NA; v_gene: TRBV18; CDR3aa: CASSQAGGRSSYNEQFF; CDR3nt: TGTGCCAGCTCACAAGCGGGCGGACGCAGCTCCTACAATGAGCAGTTCTTC
abundance: NA; j_gene: TRBJ2-1; d_gene: TRBD2; v_gene: TRBV7-8; CDR3aa: CASSLYTSGRKDNEQFF; CDR3nt: TGTGCCAGCAGCTTATATACTAGCGGGAGAAAGGACAATGAGCAGTTCTTC
abundance: NA; j_gene: TRBJ2-7; d_gene: NA; v_gene: TRBV19; CDR3aa: CASSDRPPYEQYF; CDR3nt: TGTGCCAGTAGTGACAGGCCTCCCTACGAGCAGTACTTC
abundance: once; j_gene: TRBJ1-1; d_gene: NA; v_gene: TRBV11-2; CDR3aa: CASSLEGGFTEAFF; CDR3nt: TGTGCCAGCAGCTTAGAAGGGGGGTTCACTGAAGCTTTCTTT
abundance: NA; j_gene: TRBJ2-2; d_gene: TRBD2; v_gene: TRBV7-2; CDR3aa: CASRHQTSGMTGELFF; CDR3nt: TGTGCCAGCAGGCACCAGACTAGCGGGATGACCGGGGAGCTGTTTTTT
abundance: NA; j_gene: TRBJ2-7; d_gene: NA; v_gene: TRBV27; CDR3aa: CASRLLGGAYEQYF; CDR3nt: TGTGCCAGCAGATTACTAGGAGGGGCCTACGAGCAGTACTTC
abundance: NA; j_gene: TRBJ2-7; d_gene: NA; v_gene: TRBV6-5; CDR3aa: CASSYSRQFHEQYF; CDR3nt: TGTGCCAGCAGTTACTCGAGACAGTTCCACGAGCAGTACTTC
abundance: once; j_gene: TRBJ2-3; d_gene: NA; v_gene: TRBV14; CDR3aa: CASSQDKVSSTDTQYF; CDR3nt: TGTGCCAGCAGCCAAGATAAAGTTTCTAGCACAGATACGCAGTATTTT
abundance: NA; j_gene: TRBJ2-7; d_gene: NA; v_gene: TRBV5-1; CDR3aa: CASSLGGQHVYEQYF; CDR3nt: TGCGCCAGCAGCTTGGGAGGACAGCACGTCTACGAGCAGTACTTC
abundance: NA; j_gene: TRBJ2-1; d_gene: TRBD2; v_gene: TRBV4-3; CDR3aa: CASSQGGVAGMDNEQFF; CDR3nt: TGCGCCAGCAGCCAAGGGGGGGTAGCGGGTATGGACAATGAGCAGTTCTTC
abundance: NA; j_gene: TRBJ1-4; d_gene: NA; v_gene: TRBV27; CDR3aa: CASMGQGAFDNEKLFF; CDR3nt: TGTGCCAGCATGGGCCAGGGCGCTTTCGATAATGAAAAACTGTTTTTT
abundance: NA; j_gene: TRBJ2-7; d_gene: TRBD2; v_gene: TRBV7-2; CDR3aa: CASSLARGGEQYF; CDR3nt: TGTGCCAGCAGCTTAGCCCGCGGGGGCGAGCAGTACTTC
abundance: NA; j_gene: TRBJ2-7; d_gene: NA; v_gene: TRBV27; CDR3aa: CASSPSGAIYEQYF; CDR3nt: TGTGCCAGCAGTCCTTCGGGGGCTATCTACGAGCAGTACTTC
abundance: NA; j_gene: TRBJ2-2; d_gene: NA; v_gene: TRBV6-1; CDR3aa: CASSGRPWQGTGELFF; CDR3nt: TGTGCCAGCAGTGGGCGTCCGTGGCAGGGAACCGGGGAGCTGTTTTTT
abundance: NA; j_gene: TRBJ2-7; d_gene: NA; v_gene: TRBV4-3; CDR3aa: CASSQEIPLGGGYEQYF; CDR3nt: TGCGCCAGCAGCCAAGAAATCCCCCTGGGAGGGGGCTACGAGCAGTACTTC
abundance: few; j_gene: TRBJ2-7; d_gene: NA; v_gene: TRBV5-1; CDR3aa: CASRIGAEQYF; CDR3nt: TGCGCCAGCAGAATAGGGGCCGAGCAGTACTTC